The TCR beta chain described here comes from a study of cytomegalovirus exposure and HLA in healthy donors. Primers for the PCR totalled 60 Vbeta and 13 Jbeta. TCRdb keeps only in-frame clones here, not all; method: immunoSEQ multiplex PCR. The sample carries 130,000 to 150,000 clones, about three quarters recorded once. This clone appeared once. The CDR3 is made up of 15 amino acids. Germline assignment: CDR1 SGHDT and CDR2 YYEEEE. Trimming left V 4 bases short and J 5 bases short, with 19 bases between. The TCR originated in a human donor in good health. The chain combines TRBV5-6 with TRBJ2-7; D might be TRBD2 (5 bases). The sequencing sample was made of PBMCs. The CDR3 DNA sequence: TGTGCCAGCAGCCGCCCTCGGGAAGGGTATCACGAGCAGTACTTC. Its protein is CASSRPREGYHEQYF.